Following are 6 T cell receptor beta chains from one sample sequenced in a study of CD8+ T cells in alopecia areata. RNA extraction and reverse transcription yielded cDNA as sequencing template. Sequenced by immunoSEQ multiplex PCR; TCRdb stores in-frame clones only, minus some. This table has 95,000 to 100,000 clones, roughly two thirds appearing once. Treatment noted: oral pan-JAK inhibitor, 5-10 mg twice daily. The sample was CD8+ T cells sorted from blood, taken at week 4, from a patient treated with tofacitinib. The source of these receptors is a human donor with alopecia areata.

V and J are TRBV7-9 and TRBJ2-7; unclear D gene. In germline, CDR1 is SEHNR, CDR2 FQNEAQ (reference sequence). This CDR3 contains 13 residues. Trimming took 4 bases from V and 0 from J, leaving 7 bases between them. The chain's CDR3 is CASSSTTSYEQYF. The CDR3, as DNA: TGTGCCAGCAGCTCTACAACCTCCTACGAGCAGTACTTC. Looking up the rest from reference TRBV7-9 and TRBJ2-7 gives the full variable domain: DTGVSQNPRHKITKRGQNVTFRCDPISEHNRLYWYRQTLGQGPEFLTYFQNEAQLEKSRLLSDRFSAERPKGSFSTLEIQRTEQGDSAMYLCASSSTTSYEQYFGPGTRLTVT.

This chain connects TRBV13 to TRBJ2-7; 11 nucleotides match TRBD2. Germline V lookup: CDR1 PRHDT, CDR2 FYEKMQ (reference sequence). With V trimmed by 5 bases and J by 6 bases, 9 bases remained unmatched. The CDR3 extends over 15 amino acids. Here the CDR3 DNA reads TGTGCCAGCAGCACGGGACTAGCGGTTTCTGTCGAGCAGTACTTC. It is translated as CASSTGLAVSVEQYF.

In DNA form, the CDR3 reads TGCAGCGTTGTACTGGGGGCGCCTGGGGCCAACGTCCTGACTTTC. Its translation: CSVVLGAPGANVLTF. V and J are TRBV29-1 and TRBJ2-6; D possibly corresponds to TRBD1 (6 bases). V shed 4 bases and J shed 2 bases, with 12 bases lying between them. The CDR3 consists of 15 residues. The germline CDR1 and CDR2 sequences are SQVTM and ANQGSEA.

The genes are TRBV15 and TRBJ1-2; tentative D call: TRBD1 (5 bases). The length of the CDR3 is 15 residues. With 1 base removed from V and 4 bases from J, the gap between germline ends came to 13 bases. Germline V gene data show CDR1 as LNHNV and CDR2 as YYDKDF (reference sequence). The CDR3 nucleotides read TGTGCCACCAGCAGAGGAAGGGGATTGGGCTATGGCTACACCTTC. Its translation is CATSRGRGLGYGYTF.

J is TRBJ1-2 and V is TRBV28; TRBD1 aligns across 8 bases. CDR1 is MDHEN, CDR2 SYDVKM, per germline. The CDR3 totals 13 residues. V gave up 5 bases and J gave up 4 bases; unmatched junction bases: 3. Written as DNA, the CDR3 is TGTGCCAGCAGTCCAGGGGGCGCCTATGGCTACACCTTC. Protein: CASSPGGAYGYTF.

This clone has only a few counts. The chain has TRBV5-1 and TRBJ2-1; 13 bases fit TRBD2. The V gene end was trimmed by 5 bases and the J gene end by 7 bases; junction bases not matched to a gene: 3. The CDR3 is 14 residues long. Germline CDR1 and CDR2: SGHRS and YFSETQ. DNA of the CDR3: TGCGCCAGCAGAGGACTAGCGGGAGTAAATGAGCAGTTCTTC. Its protein is CASRGLAGVNEQFF.